The rows below give T cell receptor beta chains drawn from one sample of a study of response to subunit inactivated influenza vaccine. TCRdb recomputed calls from the RT-PCR reads with MiXCR, one row per CDR3 protein. The repertoire consists of 600,000 to 700,000 distinct CDR3 sequences, with roughly 15% occurring once and the leading ten covering 7.6%. Specimen: PBMCs from blood, collected 14 to 15 days before vaccination. The receptors stem from a man in his fifties who received an inactivated influenza vaccine. CDR3s include the opening cysteine and the closing phenylalanine or tryptophan. Each record gives: clone size, J gene, V gene, D gene, CDR3 DNA, CDR3 protein. The D gene is left open where the match is weak. Size values are once, few and many counts, or a class for expanded clones, and some rows have none.

abundance: few
j_gene: TRBJ1-2
v_gene: TRBV29-1
d_gene: TRBD1
CDR3nt: TGCAGGGTGGGGGGACAGGGCTTCGGCTACACCTTC
CDR3aa: CRVGGQGFGYTF

abundance: few
j_gene: TRBJ2-7
v_gene: TRBV9
d_gene: TRBD2
CDR3nt: TGTGCCAGCAGCGTAGGTGTTAGCGGGGGGCCCCGGGTCTACGAGCAGTACTTC
CDR3aa: CASSVGVSGGPRVYEQYF

abundance: few
j_gene: TRBJ2-5
v_gene: TRBV5-1
d_gene: NA
CDR3nt: TGCGCCAGCAGCTTGATGGGAGCGGCACAAGAGACCCAGTACTTC
CDR3aa: CASSLMGAAQETQYF

abundance: NA
j_gene: TRBJ2-7
v_gene: TRBV9
d_gene: NA
CDR3nt: TGTGCCAGCAGCGTAGGGGTCAGCCATACCTACGAGCAGTACTTC
CDR3aa: CASSVGVSHTYEQYF

abundance: NA
j_gene: TRBJ2-3
v_gene: TRBV27
d_gene: TRBD2
CDR3nt: TGTGCCAGCAGCGTGCTAGCGGGAGGTCCAGGGGATACGCAGTATTTT
CDR3aa: CASSVLAGGPGDTQYF

abundance: NA
j_gene: TRBJ2-3
v_gene: TRBV7-2
d_gene: TRBD2
CDR3nt: TGTGCCAGCAGCTTACGCTGGTCGGGGGGAAACACAGATACGCAGTATTTT
CDR3aa: CASSLRWSGGNTDTQYF

abundance: NA
j_gene: TRBJ2-1
v_gene: TRBV6-2/TRBV6-3
d_gene: TRBD2
CDR3nt: TGTGCCAGCACTATGGGGGGGGGTGGTGAGTATGAGCAGTTCTTC
CDR3aa: CASTMGGGGEYEQFF

abundance: NA
j_gene: TRBJ1-5
v_gene: TRBV14
d_gene: NA
CDR3nt: TGTGCCAGCAGCCAAGATCGGACACAGCCCCAGCATTTT
CDR3aa: CASSQDRTQPQHF

abundance: NA
j_gene: TRBJ2-1
v_gene: TRBV29-1
d_gene: TRBD2
CDR3nt: TGCAGCGGCAGAGTAACTAGCGAGGCCGGCTCCTACAATGAGCAGTTCTTC
CDR3aa: CSGRVTSEAGSYNEQFF

abundance: NA
j_gene: TRBJ2-1
v_gene: TRBV10-3
d_gene: NA
CDR3nt: TGTGCCATCAGTGAGTCAGGCGTTCTGTACGCAAATGAGCAGTTCTTC
CDR3aa: CAISESGVLYANEQFF

abundance: NA
j_gene: TRBJ2-6
v_gene: TRBV29-1
d_gene: NA
CDR3nt: TGCAGCGTTGACGGCAGCTCTGGGGCCAACGTCCTGACTTTC
CDR3aa: CSVDGSSGANVLTF

abundance: NA
j_gene: TRBJ1-3
v_gene: TRBV7-2
d_gene: NA
CDR3nt: TGTGCCAGCAGCTTAGGTCTGGGCTCTGGAAACACCATATATTTT
CDR3aa: CASSLGLGSGNTIYF

abundance: many
j_gene: TRBJ2-1
v_gene: TRBV6-2/TRBV6-3
d_gene: TRBD1
CDR3nt: TGTGCCAGCAGTAGTCCCGGGACAGGGACGAATGAGCAGTTCTTC
CDR3aa: CASSSPGTGTNEQFF

abundance: NA
j_gene: TRBJ2-7
v_gene: TRBV12-3/TRBV12-4
d_gene: TRBD2
CDR3nt: TGTGCCAGCAGCCCCCGTGCGGGAGGGATGTACGAGCAGTACTTC
CDR3aa: CASSPRAGGMYEQYF

abundance: few
j_gene: TRBJ2-6
v_gene: TRBV3-1
d_gene: NA
CDR3nt: TGTGCTAGCAGCCATGAGGGGCAGTACTCTGGGGCCAACGTCCTGACTTTC
CDR3aa: CASSHEGQYSGANVLTF

abundance: few
j_gene: TRBJ1-6
v_gene: TRBV20-1
d_gene: NA
CDR3nt: TGCAGTGCTGGACCGGGATTCACAGTAGGTTCACCCCTCCACTTT
CDR3aa: CSAGPGFTVGSPLHF

abundance: few
j_gene: TRBJ1-1
v_gene: TRBV12-3/TRBV12-4
d_gene: NA
CDR3nt: TGTGCCAGCAGCCCGGGACCTCAGAACACTGAAGCTTTCTTT
CDR3aa: CASSPGPQNTEAFF

abundance: few
j_gene: TRBJ2-7
v_gene: TRBV20-1
d_gene: NA
CDR3nt: TGCAGTGCTAGAGAAGGACAGTATGCGCACTTC
CDR3aa: CSAREGQYAHF

abundance: few
j_gene: TRBJ2-2
v_gene: TRBV7-8
d_gene: NA
CDR3nt: TGTGCCAGCAGCCCAGGGCGGGGGCCCTTTCCGGGGCTGTTTTTT
CDR3aa: CASSPGRGPFPGLFF

abundance: NA
j_gene: TRBJ2-6
v_gene: TRBV7-9
d_gene: TRBD1
CDR3nt: TGTGCCAGCAGCCGGCGCCGACAGGGGGCTGGGGCCAACGTCCTGACTTTC
CDR3aa: CASSRRRQGAGANVLTF

abundance: NA
j_gene: TRBJ1-1
v_gene: TRBV7-3
d_gene: TRBD1
CDR3nt: TGTGCCAGCAGCTCAGAGACACAGGGGGAGACTGAAGCTTTCTTT
CDR3aa: CASSSETQGETEAFF

abundance: few
j_gene: TRBJ2-3
v_gene: TRBV10-3
d_gene: NA
CDR3nt: TGTGCCATCAGTGAGTCGAGAGATACGCAGTATTTT
CDR3aa: CAISESRDTQYF

abundance: few
j_gene: TRBJ2-7
v_gene: TRBV29-1
d_gene: TRBD2
CDR3nt: TGCAGCGCCACACTAGCGGGGCGTACCTACGAGCAGTACTTC
CDR3aa: CSATLAGRTYEQYF

abundance: few
j_gene: TRBJ1-6
v_gene: TRBV5-5
d_gene: TRBD1
CDR3nt: TGTGCCAGCAGCTTGTATCTTGGGACAGGGAGAGAACCCCTCCACTTT
CDR3aa: CASSLYLGTGREPLHF

abundance: few
j_gene: TRBJ1-2
v_gene: TRBV14
d_gene: TRBD1
CDR3nt: TGTGCCAGCAGGCTGACAGGGAACTATGGCTACACCTTC
CDR3aa: CASRLTGNYGYTF

abundance: many
j_gene: TRBJ2-1
v_gene: TRBV2
d_gene: TRBD2
CDR3nt: TGTGCCAGCAGTCCACCCGGCGGGAGGAATGATGAGCAGTTCTTC
CDR3aa: CASSPPGGRNDEQFF

abundance: few
j_gene: TRBJ2-1
v_gene: TRBV20-1
d_gene: TRBD1
CDR3nt: TGCAGTGCAGGACAGGGGTCCACTTATGAGCAGTTCTTC
CDR3aa: CSAGQGSTYEQFF

abundance: NA
j_gene: TRBJ2-3
v_gene: TRBV11-1
d_gene: TRBD2
CDR3nt: TGTGCCAGCAGCCCGACTTCGGTAGCGGGAGGGCCCGCAGATACGCAGTATTTT
CDR3aa: CASSPTSVAGGPADTQYF

abundance: many
j_gene: TRBJ2-7
v_gene: TRBV29-1
d_gene: TRBD1
CDR3nt: TGCAGCGTTGGGGACAGGAGCTCCTACGAGCAGTACTTC
CDR3aa: CSVGDRSSYEQYF

abundance: NA
j_gene: TRBJ1-2
v_gene: TRBV28
d_gene: TRBD1
CDR3nt: TGTGCCAGCAGTCCATACGGACAGGGTAGCGCGGTGGGTGGCTACACCTTC
CDR3aa: CASSPYGQGSAVGGYTF

abundance: NA
j_gene: TRBJ2-1
v_gene: TRBV20-1
d_gene: TRBD1
CDR3nt: TGCAGTGCCCGAAACTTCCGGGACAGGGACAATGAGCAGTTCTTC
CDR3aa: CSARNFRDRDNEQFF

abundance: few
j_gene: TRBJ2-3
v_gene: TRBV27
d_gene: TRBD2
CDR3nt: TGTGCCAGCAGAAGACTAGCGGCGAGGACAGATACGCAGTATTTT
CDR3aa: CASRRLAARTDTQYF

abundance: few
j_gene: TRBJ1-4
v_gene: TRBV6-1
d_gene: TRBD1
CDR3nt: TGTGCCAGCAGCACGACCGGGACAGGGCGGGAAAAACTGTTTTTT
CDR3aa: CASSTTGTGREKLFF

abundance: NA
j_gene: TRBJ2-7
v_gene: TRBV5-6
d_gene: TRBD2
CDR3nt: TGTGCCAGCAGCTCGATTACTAGCGGGCTCTACGAGCAGTACTTC
CDR3aa: CASSSITSGLYEQYF

abundance: NA
j_gene: TRBJ2-1
v_gene: TRBV9
d_gene: NA
CDR3nt: TGTGCCAGCAGCGTAGTATTGGGAGGAGGTGAGCAGTTCTTC
CDR3aa: CASSVVLGGGEQFF

abundance: NA
j_gene: TRBJ2-1
v_gene: TRBV20-1
d_gene: TRBD2
CDR3nt: TGCAGTGCCCTAGCGGGGGACTACAATGAGCAGTTCTTC
CDR3aa: CSALAGDYNEQFF

abundance: NA
j_gene: TRBJ2-7
v_gene: TRBV5-6
d_gene: NA
CDR3nt: TGTGCCAGCAGTTTCGGGAGTCCAAGCTCCTACGAGCAGTACTTC
CDR3aa: CASSFGSPSSYEQYF

abundance: few
j_gene: TRBJ1-1
v_gene: TRBV7-9
d_gene: NA
CDR3nt: TGTGCCAGCAGCTCCGACCCAACAGGGGAAGCTTTCTTT
CDR3aa: CASSSDPTGEAFF

abundance: NA
j_gene: TRBJ2-3
v_gene: TRBV5-1
d_gene: TRBD2
CDR3nt: TGCGCCAGCAGCCTCCCGCCTGCTAGCGGCCCCGTCGATACGCAGTATTTT
CDR3aa: CASSLPPASGPVDTQYF

abundance: few
j_gene: TRBJ2-1
v_gene: TRBV20-1
d_gene: NA
CDR3nt: TGCAGTGCTAGCGGCACTCTCTTATACAATGAGCAGTTCTTC
CDR3aa: CSASGTLLYNEQFF

abundance: few
j_gene: TRBJ2-3
v_gene: TRBV5-1
d_gene: TRBD2
CDR3nt: TGCGCCAGCAGCGCCCTAGCGGGGGGGCCATCTTCAGATACGCAGTATTTT
CDR3aa: CASSALAGGPSSDTQYF

abundance: many
j_gene: TRBJ2-5
v_gene: TRBV6-1
d_gene: TRBD1
CDR3nt: TGTGCCAGCAGCCGAGGACAGGCGACCCAAGAGACCCAGTACTTC
CDR3aa: CASSRGQATQETQYF

abundance: few
j_gene: TRBJ2-7
v_gene: TRBV7-9
d_gene: TRBD2
CDR3nt: TGTGCCAGCTTGGGGCTAGCGGGGGGCGAGCAGTACTTC
CDR3aa: CASLGLAGGEQYF

abundance: few
j_gene: TRBJ2-3
v_gene: TRBV12-3/TRBV12-4
d_gene: NA
CDR3nt: TGTGCCAGCAGTTTAGGTCCCCTGCTCGAGGGCAATACGCAGTATTTT
CDR3aa: CASSLGPLLEGNTQYF

abundance: NA
j_gene: TRBJ1-1
v_gene: TRBV12-3/TRBV12-4
d_gene: NA
CDR3nt: TGTGCCAGCAGTTTAGTGTGGGGGAGGAACACTGAAGCTTTCTTT
CDR3aa: CASSLVWGRNTEAFF

abundance: NA
j_gene: TRBJ2-7
v_gene: TRBV28
d_gene: TRBD2
CDR3nt: TGTGCCAGCAGTTTATCCCCCGGGTTAGCGGGAGACGAGCAGTACTTC
CDR3aa: CASSLSPGLAGDEQYF

abundance: few
j_gene: TRBJ1-5
v_gene: TRBV20-1
d_gene: NA
CDR3nt: TGCAGTGCTAGGACCCGGGGGATAAATCAGCCCCAGCATTTT
CDR3aa: CSARTRGINQPQHF

abundance: NA
j_gene: TRBJ2-5
v_gene: TRBV15
d_gene: NA
CDR3nt: TGTGCCACCAGCAGGGAGGCACCCGGGACACCGACCCAGTACTTC
CDR3aa: CATSREAPGTPTQYF

abundance: NA
j_gene: TRBJ2-2
v_gene: TRBV10-3
d_gene: NA
CDR3nt: TGTGCCATCAGTGGGGGGCCTCCGAACACCGGGGAGCTGTTTTTT
CDR3aa: CAISGGPPNTGELFF

abundance: NA
j_gene: TRBJ2-1
v_gene: TRBV15
d_gene: NA
CDR3nt: TGTGCCACCAGCAGAGATCGCAGCATCGATGAGCAGTTCTTC
CDR3aa: CATSRDRSIDEQFF